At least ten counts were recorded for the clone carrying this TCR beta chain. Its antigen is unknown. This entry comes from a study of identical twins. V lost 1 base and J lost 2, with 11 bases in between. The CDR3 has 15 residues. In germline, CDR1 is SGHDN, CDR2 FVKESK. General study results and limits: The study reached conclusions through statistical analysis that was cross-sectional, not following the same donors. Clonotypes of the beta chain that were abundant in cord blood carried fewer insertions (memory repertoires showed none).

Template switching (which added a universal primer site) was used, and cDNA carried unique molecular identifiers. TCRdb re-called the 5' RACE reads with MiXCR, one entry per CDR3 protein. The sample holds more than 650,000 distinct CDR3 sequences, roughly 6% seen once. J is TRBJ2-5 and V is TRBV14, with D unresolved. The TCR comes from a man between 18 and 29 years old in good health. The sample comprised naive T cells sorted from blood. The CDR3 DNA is TGTGCCAGCAGCCAAGTGGCAGGAACTCAAGAGACCCAGTACTTC. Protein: CASSQVAGTQETQYF.